Shown below are 24 T cell receptor beta chains from a single sample sequenced in a study of T-cell memory formation after mild COVID-19. TCRdb ran MiXCR on the 5' RACE reads and lists one entry per CDR3 protein. There are 350,000 to 500,000 distinct CDR3 sequences in the sample; 18% occur only once, and 20% to 25% lies in the top ten. The sample consisted of PBMCs or a T cell subset sorted from them (not recorded which). The origin of the receptors is a young man who had mild COVID-19 (a few samples of this study predate the infection). Cell type and time point are not known.

V and J are TRBV7-2 and TRBJ2-7, with TRBD1 as a possible D gene (6 bases). V was pared by 4 bases and J by 2 bases, with 15 bases between. CDR1 SGHTA and CDR2 FQGNSA come from the germline V gene. This CDR3 is 15 amino acids long. As DNA, the CDR3 is TGTGCCAGCAGCTGGACCAGGGGCTGGGCCTACGAGCAGTACTTC. Translating gives CASSWTRGWAYEQYF.

In its sample, this clonotype was seen a few times. The V gene is TRBV7-9, the J gene TRBJ1-1; D remains ambiguous. This CDR3 contains 13 residues. Germline assignment: CDR1 SEHNR and CDR2 FQNEAQ (reference sequence). The V end was cut by 5 bases, the J end by 4 bases, with 11 bases between. This chain's CDR3 is CASSQIGSTEAFF. In DNA form, the CDR3 reads TGTGCCAGCAGCCAAATCGGGAGCACTGAAGCTTTCTTT.

The V gene is TRBV7-8, the J gene TRBJ2-3; D uncertain. The germline V and J ends were trimmed by 1 base and 1 base, with 6 bases remaining between them. Germline CDR1 SGHVS, CDR2 FQNEAQ. The CDR3 is 14 amino acids. The chain's CDR3 is CASSLVRRTDTQYF. The CDR3 DNA reads TGTGCCAGCAGCTTAGTGCGGCGCACAGATACGCAGTATTTT.

This clonotype appeared a few times. The chain uses TRBV7-3 and TRBJ2-2; possibly TRBD1 for D (6 bases). This CDR3 has 13 residues. The germline CDR1 and CDR2 sequences are SGHTA and FQGTGA. Between the trimmed V and J ends, which lost 4 bases and 4 bases, there was a span of 7 bases. The CDR3 nucleotides are TGTGCCAGCAGCTCAGGGGCCACCGGGGAGCTGTTTTTT. Protein: CASSSGATGELFF.

This clonotype was counted at least ten times. The chain is built from TRBV5-1 and TRBJ2-7; unclear D gene. Trimming left V 2 bases short and J 4 bases short, with 13 bases between. There are 14 residues in the CDR3. Per the germline V gene, CDR1 is SGHRS and CDR2 is YFSETQ. The CDR3 DNA reads as TGCGCCAGCAGCTTAAGTCCCGGGCAGTACGAGCAGTACGTC. Protein sequence: CASSLSPGQYEQYV.

The chain has TRBV7-3 and TRBJ2-1; 7 bases match TRBD2. CDR1 and CDR2 from the germline V gene are SGHTA and FQGTGA. CDR3 length: 16 amino acids. V lost 1 base and J lost 9; bases outside the gene matches: 12. CDR3 bases: TGTGCCAGCAGCTTAAGAGCGGGTATAGCGGGTGGTGAGCAGTTCTTC. Encoded protein: CASSLRAGIAGGEQFF. Combining the CDR3 with reference TRBV7-3 and TRBJ2-1 gives the whole variable domain GAGVSQTPSNKVTEKGKYVELRCDPISGHTALYWYRQSLGQGPEFLIYFQGTGAADDSGLPNDRFFAVRPEGSVSTLKIQRTERGDSAVYLCASSLRAGIAGGEQFFGPGTRLTVL.

This clonotype came up a few times. J is TRBJ2-7 and V is TRBV21-1; TRBD1, as called in the table, went unchecked against the DNA. TRBV21-1 is a recognized pseudogene. This CDR3 has 13 amino acids. The CDR3 coding sequence is TGTGCCAGCAGCACGGGACAGGCCGGCGAGCAGTACGTC. Translating gives CASSTGQAGEQYV.

The chain uses TRBV14 and TRBJ2-2; D is undetermined. CDR1 SGHDN and CDR2 FVKESK come from the germline V gene. The V end was cut by 4 bases, the J end by 5 bases, with 11 bases between. This CDR3 is built from 14 residues. CDR3 bases: TGTGCCAGCAGCCCGCACCTTGGAACCGGGGAGCTGTTTTTT. It is translated as CASSPHLGTGELFF.

This clonotype turned up a few times. The J gene is TRBJ2-4, the V gene TRBV4-2; 7 bases are shared with TRBD1. V shed 4 bases, J shed 6 bases, and the junction held 12 bases outside the gene matches. Germline V gives CDR1 LGHNA, CDR2 YNFKEQ. The CDR3 is 16 amino acids. The CDR3 DNA reads TGTGCCAGCAGCCTCCTTGACAGGGATGTCGCAAACATTCAGTACTTC. Encoded protein: CASSLLDRDVANIQYF.

This clonotype appeared a few times. The chain combines TRBV12-3 or TRBV12-4 with TRBJ1-1; weak D call: TRBD1 (6 bases). The CDR3 covers 15 residues. V lost 1 base to trimming and J lost 5 bases, with 14 bases between them. The CDR3: CASSLGAGRGTEAFF. The CDR3 DNA is TGTGCCAGCAGTTTAGGGGCAGGGAGGGGGACTGAAGCTTTCTTT.

J is TRBJ2-2 and V is TRBV5-1; possibly TRBD1 for D (6 bases). Germline values: CDR1 SGHRS, CDR2 YFSETQ. Trimming pared 4 bases from V and 2 bases from J, leaving 15 bases between. This CDR3 contains 16 residues. In DNA, the CDR3 is TGCGCCAGCAGCGGGGACGCAGGGGAAAACACCGGGGAGCTGTTTTTT. Its protein is CASSGDAGENTGELFF.

V usage is TRBV5-6 and J usage is TRBJ2-2; D may be TRBD2 (6 bases). Germline CDR1 and CDR2: SGHDT and YYEEEE. The V end was cut by 4 bases, the J end by 3 bases, with 13 bases between. CDR3 length equals 15 residues. In DNA, the CDR3 is TGTGCCAGCAGCCCCCTGGGGGGAGACACCGGGGAGCTGTTTTTT. Protein product: CASSPLGGDTGELFF.

The table lists this clonotype with a few counts. This chain uses TRBV15 with TRBJ2-3; TRBD2 agrees at 7 bases. Trimming took 1 base from V and 2 from J; bases not matched to a gene: 9. In germline, CDR1 is LNHNV, CDR2 YYDKDF (reference sequence). There are 17 residues in the CDR3. CDR3 sequence reads: CATSRVGGGGVTDTQYF. Written as DNA, the CDR3 is TGTGCCACCAGCAGAGTCGGCGGCGGGGGAGTCACAGATACGCAGTATTTT. Complete variable domain (other parts from reference TRBV15 and TRBJ2-3): DAMVIQNPRYQVTQFGKPVTLSCSQTLNHNVMYWYQQKSSQAPKLLFHYYDKDFNNEADTPDNFQSRRPNTSFCFLDIRSPGLGDTAMYLCATSRVGGGGVTDTQYFGPGTRLTVL.

The rearrangement links TRBV5-5 to TRBJ2-1, with 8 bases fitting TRBD1. CDR3 length: 17 residues. Germline V gene lookup returns CDR1 SGHKS and CDR2 YYEKEE (reference sequence). With V trimmed by 3 bases and J by 6 bases, 14 bases remained unmatched. Here the CDR3 DNA reads TGTGCCAGCAGCTCCCCTACCCGGGACAGGACTTCCAATGAGCAGTTCTTC. This translates into CASSSPTRDRTSNEQFF.

This clonotype was recorded a few times. The rearrangement joins TRBV12-3 or TRBV12-4 to TRBJ2-1; D perhaps matches TRBD1 (6 bases). The CDR3 covers 15 residues. Trimming took off 6 bases at V and 5 bases at J, with 17 bases between the two ends. CDR3 coding DNA: TGTGCCAGCAGCCGAATGGGGGCGAGAGACAATGAGCAGTTCTTC. It is translated as CASSRMGARDNEQFF.

This chain links TRBV5-5 with TRBJ1-2; TRBD1 matches at 8 bases. This CDR3 is 13 amino acids long. The ends lost 4 bases at V and 3 bases at J; junction bases unmatched: 2. Germline V gene lookup returns CDR1 SGHKS and CDR2 YYEKEE (reference sequence). CDR3 sequence: CASSLTGDYGYTF. In DNA form, the CDR3 reads TGTGCCAGCAGCCTGACAGGGGACTATGGCTACACCTTC.

This clonotype appeared a few times. The chain links TRBV12-3 or TRBV12-4 to TRBJ2-3; D is perhaps TRBD2 (6 bases). V lost 3 bases and J lost 11, with 9 bases in between. The CDR3 sequence is 11 residues long. CDR3 DNA sequence: TGTGCCAGCAGTTTGGGACTCAAGCAGTATTTT. Its translation: CASSLGLKQYF.

CDR3 in DNA: TGTGCCAGCAGCCACGGGGACAGCCGGAACATTCAGTACTTC. The encoded protein is CASSHGDSRNIQYF. This chain joins TRBV11-2 and TRBJ2-4; 7 nucleotides line up with TRBD1. Germline V CDR1 and CDR2: SGHAT, FQNNGV. V lost 5 bases and J lost 7; bases outside the gene matches: 8. CDR3 length: 14 residues.

This clonotype was counted between two and nine times. The genes are TRBV19 and TRBJ2-3; 8 nucleotides agree with TRBD1. J was trimmed by 7 bases and V by 4 bases; bases with no gene match: 7. In germline, CDR1 is LNHDA, CDR2 SQIVND (reference sequence). The CDR3 has 14 residues. This chain's CDR3 is CASSTRTGTHTQYF. CDR3 DNA: TGTGCCAGTAGTACTCGGACAGGGACGCATACGCAGTATTTT.

This clonotype has only a few counts. The chain recombines TRBV7-9 with TRBJ1-2; 7 bases agree with TRBD1. Germline CDR1 is SEHNR and CDR2 is FQNEAQ (reference sequence). The CDR3 has 13 residues. V lost 1 base, J lost 7 bases, and 3 bases stayed unmatched. This CDR3 is CASSLENRGGYTF. CDR3 DNA: TGTGCCAGCAGCTTAGAGAACAGGGGTGGCTACACCTTC.

This clonotype has only a few counts. The chain uses TRBV7-3 and TRBJ2-1; D is uncertain. The V gene lost 1 base and the J gene lost 7 bases, with 8 bases spanning the gap. Germline CDR1 and CDR2: SGHTA and FQGTGA. The CDR3 runs 13 residues. DNA of the CDR3: TGTGCCAGCAGCTTAAGTTCTCAGAATGAGCAGTTCTTC. Protein: CASSLSSQNEQFF.

In the case of this clonotype: At one end the junction does not follow the germline gene, possibly because of a read error. The chain is built from TRBV7-7 and TRBJ2-1, with 12 bases lining up with TRBD1. CDR3 length: 15 residues. Germline V lookup: CDR1 SSHAT, CDR2 FNYEAQ (reference sequence). The CDR3 sequence: CASSSCGTGGDEQFF. The CDR3 DNA follows: TGTGCTAGCAGCTCTTGTGGGACAGGGGGCGATGAGCAGTTCTTC. Using reference TRBV7-7 and TRBJ2-1 for the parts outside the CDR3, the full variable domain is GAGVSQSPRYKVTKRGQDVTLRCDPISSHATLYWYQQALGQGPEFLTYFNYEAQPDKSGLPSDRFSAERPEGSISTLTIQRTEQRDSAMYRCASSSCGTGGDEQFFGPGTRLTVL.

There are a few counts of this clonotype. J is TRBJ2-5 and V is TRBV6-6; 13 bases match TRBD2. The CDR3 sequence is 16 residues long. Germline-derived CDR1 and CDR2 are MNHNY and SVGAGI (reference sequence). The V and J ends lost 5 bases and 8 bases, in that order; junction bases with no gene match: 11. Written as DNA, the CDR3 is TGTGCCAGCAGTGGAGGGGGACTAGCGGGGTTGACTACCCAGTACTTC. This sequence encodes CASSGGGLAGLTTQYF.

Ten or more counts support this clonotype. The chain carries TRBV7-9 and TRBJ2-1; 8 bases fit TRBD2. CDR1 and CDR2 (germline): SEHNR, FQNEAQ (reference sequence). V lost 8 bases, J lost 0 bases, and 9 bases stayed unmatched. This CDR3 is built from 16 residues. CDR3 DNA sequence: TGTGCCAGCTTTAGCGGGGTGCCGAGCTCCTACAATGAGCAGTTCTTC. Translated, it gives CASFSGVPSSYNEQFF.